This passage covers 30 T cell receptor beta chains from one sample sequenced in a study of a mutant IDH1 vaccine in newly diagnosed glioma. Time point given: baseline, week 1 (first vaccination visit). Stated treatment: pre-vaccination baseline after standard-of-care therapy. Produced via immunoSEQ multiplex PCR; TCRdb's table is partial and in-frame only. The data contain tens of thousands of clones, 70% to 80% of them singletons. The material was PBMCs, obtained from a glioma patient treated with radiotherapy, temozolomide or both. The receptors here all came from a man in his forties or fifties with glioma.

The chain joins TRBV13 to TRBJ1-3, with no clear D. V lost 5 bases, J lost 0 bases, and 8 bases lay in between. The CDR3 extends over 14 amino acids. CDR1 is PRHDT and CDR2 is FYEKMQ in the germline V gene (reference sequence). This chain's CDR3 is CASSKYSSGNTIYF. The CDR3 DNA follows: TGTGCCAGCAGCAAATATAGCTCTGGAAACACCATATATTTT. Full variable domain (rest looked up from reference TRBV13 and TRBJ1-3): AAGVIQSPRHLIKEKRETATLKCYPIPRHDTVYWYQQGPGQDPQFLISFYEKMQSDKGSIPDRFSAQQFSDYHSELNMSSLELGDSALYFCASSKYSSGNTIYFGEGSWLTVV.

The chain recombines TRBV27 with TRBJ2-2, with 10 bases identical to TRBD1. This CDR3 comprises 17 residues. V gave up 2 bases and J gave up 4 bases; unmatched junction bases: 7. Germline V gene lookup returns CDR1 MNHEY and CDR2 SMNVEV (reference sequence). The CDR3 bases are TGTGCCAGCAGTTTACCCCCGGGACAGGGGACCACCGGGGAGCTGTTTTTT. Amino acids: CASSLPPGQGTTGELFF.

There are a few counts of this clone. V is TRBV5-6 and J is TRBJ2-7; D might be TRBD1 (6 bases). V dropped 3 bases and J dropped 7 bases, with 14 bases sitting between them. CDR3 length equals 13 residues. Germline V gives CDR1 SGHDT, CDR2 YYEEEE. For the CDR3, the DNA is TGTGCCAGCAGCTCCGGGACAATCGAGGAGCAGTACTTC. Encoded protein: CASSSGTIEEQYF.

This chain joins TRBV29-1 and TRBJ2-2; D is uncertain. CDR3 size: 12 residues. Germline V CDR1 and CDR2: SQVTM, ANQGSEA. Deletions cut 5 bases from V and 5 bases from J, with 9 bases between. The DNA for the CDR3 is TGCAGCGTTTCGACGTGGACCGGGGAGCTGTTTTTT. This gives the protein CSVSTWTGELFF.

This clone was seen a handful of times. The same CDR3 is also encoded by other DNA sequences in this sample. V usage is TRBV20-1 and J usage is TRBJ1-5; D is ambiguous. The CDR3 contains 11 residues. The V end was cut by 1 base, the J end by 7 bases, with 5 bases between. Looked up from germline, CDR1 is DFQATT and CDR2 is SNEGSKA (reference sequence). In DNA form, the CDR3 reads TGCAGTGCTAGAGTGGGCCAGCCCCAGCATTTT. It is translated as CSARVGQPQHF.

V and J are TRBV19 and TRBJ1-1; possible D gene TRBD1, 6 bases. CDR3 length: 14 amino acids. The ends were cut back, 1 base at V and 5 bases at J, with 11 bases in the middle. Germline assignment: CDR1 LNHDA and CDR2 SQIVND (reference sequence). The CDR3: CASSIGGAGTEAFF. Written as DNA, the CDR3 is TGTGCCAGTAGTATAGGGGGGGCGGGGACTGAAGCTTTCTTT.

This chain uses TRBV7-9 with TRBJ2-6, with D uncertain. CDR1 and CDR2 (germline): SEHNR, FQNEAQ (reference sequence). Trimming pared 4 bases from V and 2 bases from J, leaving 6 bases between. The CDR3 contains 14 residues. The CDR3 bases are TGTGCCAGCAGCTCCCAGGCTGGGGCCAACGTCCTGACTTTC. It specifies CASSSQAGANVLTF.

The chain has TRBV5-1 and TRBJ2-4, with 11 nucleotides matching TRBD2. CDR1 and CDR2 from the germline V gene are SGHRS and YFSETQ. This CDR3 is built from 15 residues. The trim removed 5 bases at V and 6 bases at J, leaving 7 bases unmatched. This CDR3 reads CASRPTSGDVNIQYF. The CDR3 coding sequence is TGCGCCAGCAGGCCGACTAGCGGGGACGTAAACATTCAGTACTTC.

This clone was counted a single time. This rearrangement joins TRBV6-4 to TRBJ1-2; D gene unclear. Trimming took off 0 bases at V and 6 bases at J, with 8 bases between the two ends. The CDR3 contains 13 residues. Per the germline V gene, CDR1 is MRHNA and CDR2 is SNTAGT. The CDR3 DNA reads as TGTGCCAGCAGTGACTCGAGAGGGAATGGCTACACCTTC. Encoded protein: CASSDSRGNGYTF.

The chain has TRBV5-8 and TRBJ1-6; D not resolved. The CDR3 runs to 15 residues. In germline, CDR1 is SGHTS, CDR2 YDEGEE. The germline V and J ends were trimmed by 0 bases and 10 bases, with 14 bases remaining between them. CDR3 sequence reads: CASSLAVRRVSPLHF. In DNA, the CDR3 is TGTGCCAGCAGCTTGGCCGTCCGGAGGGTCTCACCCCTCCACTTT.

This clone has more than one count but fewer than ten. The CDR3 region is CASSPGVAHNEQFF. For the CDR3, the DNA is TGCGCCAGCAGCCCAGGCGTGGCCCACAATGAGCAGTTCTTC. The chain couples TRBV4-3 to TRBJ2-1; D remains ambiguous. CDR3 size: 14 residues. V dropped 4 bases and J dropped 5 bases, with 12 bases sitting between them. Germline values: CDR1 LGHNA, CDR2 YSLEER.

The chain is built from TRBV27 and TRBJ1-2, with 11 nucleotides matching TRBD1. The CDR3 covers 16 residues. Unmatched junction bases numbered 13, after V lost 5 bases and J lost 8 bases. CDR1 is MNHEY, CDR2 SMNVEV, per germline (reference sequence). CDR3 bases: TGTGCCAGCAGTCTCTCGCCCGGGACAGGGGGGCGAGGCTACACCTTC. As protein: CASSLSPGTGGRGYTF.

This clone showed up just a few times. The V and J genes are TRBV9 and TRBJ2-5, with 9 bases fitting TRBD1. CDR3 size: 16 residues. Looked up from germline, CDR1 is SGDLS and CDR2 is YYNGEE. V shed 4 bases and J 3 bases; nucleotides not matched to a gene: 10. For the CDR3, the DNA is TGTGCCAGCAGCCTCCGTCCTGGGACAGGGAAAGAGACCCAGTACTTC. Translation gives CASSLRPGTGKETQYF.

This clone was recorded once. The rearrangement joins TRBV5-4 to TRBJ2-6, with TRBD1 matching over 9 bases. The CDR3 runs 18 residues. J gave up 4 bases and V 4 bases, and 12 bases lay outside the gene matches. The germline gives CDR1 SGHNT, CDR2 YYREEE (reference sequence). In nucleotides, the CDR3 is TGTGCCAGCAGCCAGGGAGGACAGGGGTACACCGGGGCCAACGTCCTGACTTTC. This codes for CASSQGGQGYTGANVLTF. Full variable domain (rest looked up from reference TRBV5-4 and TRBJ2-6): ETGVTQSPTHLIKTRGQQVTLRCSSQSGHNTVSWYQQALGQGPQFIFQYYREEENGRGNFPPRFSGLQFPNYSSELNVNALELDDSALYLCASSQGGQGYTGANVLTFGAGSRLTVL.

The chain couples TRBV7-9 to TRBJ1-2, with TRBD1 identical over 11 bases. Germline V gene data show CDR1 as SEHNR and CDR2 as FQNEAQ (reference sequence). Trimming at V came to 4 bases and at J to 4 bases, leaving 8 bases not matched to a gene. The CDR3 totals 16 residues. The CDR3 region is CASSSTPGQGVYGYTF. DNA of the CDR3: TGTGCCAGCAGCTCAACTCCGGGACAGGGGGTCTATGGCTACACCTTC.

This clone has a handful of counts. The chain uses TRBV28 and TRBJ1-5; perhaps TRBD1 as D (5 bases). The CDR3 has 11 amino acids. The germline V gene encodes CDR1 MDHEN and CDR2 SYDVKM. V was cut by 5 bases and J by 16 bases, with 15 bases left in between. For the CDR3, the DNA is TGTGCCAGCAGTATAACGGGGACCTTCCATTTT. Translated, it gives CASSITGTFHF. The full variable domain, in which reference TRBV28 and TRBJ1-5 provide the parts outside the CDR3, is DVKVTQSSRYLVKRTGEKVFLECVQDMDHENMFWYRQDPGLGLRLIYFSYDVKMKEKGDIPEGYSVSREKKERFSLILESASTNQTSMYLCASSITGTFHFGDGTRLSIL.

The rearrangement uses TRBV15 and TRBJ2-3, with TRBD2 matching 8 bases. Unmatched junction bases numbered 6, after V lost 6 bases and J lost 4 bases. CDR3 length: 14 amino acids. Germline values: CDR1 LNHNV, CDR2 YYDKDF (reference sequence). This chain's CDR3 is CATRSGGPPDTQYF. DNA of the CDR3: TGTGCCACCAGATCGGGGGGGCCTCCAGATACGCAGTATTTT.

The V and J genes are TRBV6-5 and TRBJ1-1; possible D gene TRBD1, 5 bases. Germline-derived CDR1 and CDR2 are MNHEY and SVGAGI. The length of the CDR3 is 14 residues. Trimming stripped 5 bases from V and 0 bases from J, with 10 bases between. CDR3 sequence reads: CASSRREMNTEAFF. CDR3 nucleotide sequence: TGTGCCAGCAGTCGCAGGGAAATGAACACTGAAGCTTTCTTT.

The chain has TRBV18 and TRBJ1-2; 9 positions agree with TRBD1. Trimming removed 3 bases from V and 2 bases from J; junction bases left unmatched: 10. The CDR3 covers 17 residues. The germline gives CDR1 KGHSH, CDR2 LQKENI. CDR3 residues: CASSPRPGQGLNYGYTF. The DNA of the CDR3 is TGTGCCAGCTCACCGAGACCGGGACAGGGATTAAACTATGGCTACACCTTC. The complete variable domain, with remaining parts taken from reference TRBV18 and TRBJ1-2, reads NAGVMQNPRHLVRRRGQEARLRCSPMKGHSHVYWYRQLPEEGLKFMVYLQKENIIDESGMPKERFSAEFPKEGPSILRIQQVVRGDSAAYFCASSPRPGQGLNYGYTFGSGTRLTVV.

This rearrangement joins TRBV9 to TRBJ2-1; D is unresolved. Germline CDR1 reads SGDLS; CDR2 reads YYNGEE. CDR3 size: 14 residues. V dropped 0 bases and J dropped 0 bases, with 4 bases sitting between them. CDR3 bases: TGTGCCAGCAGCGTAGCGGGCTCCTACAATGAGCAGTTCTTC. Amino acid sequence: CASSVAGSYNEQFF.

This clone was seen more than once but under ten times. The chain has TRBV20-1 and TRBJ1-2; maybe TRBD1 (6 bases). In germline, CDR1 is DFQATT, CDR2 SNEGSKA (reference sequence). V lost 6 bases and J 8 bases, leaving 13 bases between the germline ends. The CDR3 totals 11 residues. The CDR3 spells CSAPGGGGYTF. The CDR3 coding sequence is TGCAGTGCCCCTGGGGGCGGCGGCTACACCTTC.

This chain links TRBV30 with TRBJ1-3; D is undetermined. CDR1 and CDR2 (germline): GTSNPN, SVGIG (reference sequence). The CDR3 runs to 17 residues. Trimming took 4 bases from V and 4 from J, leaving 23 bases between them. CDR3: CAWTSGGRYAAGNTIYF. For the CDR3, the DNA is TGTGCCTGGACATCGGGCGGACGTTATGCGGCCGGAAACACCATATATTTT.

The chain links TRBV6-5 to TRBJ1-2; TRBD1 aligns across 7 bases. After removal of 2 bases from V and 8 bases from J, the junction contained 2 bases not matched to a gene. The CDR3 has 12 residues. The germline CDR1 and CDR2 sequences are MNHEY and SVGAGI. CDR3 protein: CASSYRGLGYTF. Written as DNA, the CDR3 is TGTGCCAGCAGTTACAGGGGGCTAGGCTACACCTTC.

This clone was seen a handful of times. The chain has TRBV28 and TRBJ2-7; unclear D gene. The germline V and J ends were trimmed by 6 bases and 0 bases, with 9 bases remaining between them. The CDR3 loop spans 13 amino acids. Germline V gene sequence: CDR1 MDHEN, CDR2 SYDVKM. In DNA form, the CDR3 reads TGTGCCAGCAGCCCTTATAGCTCCTACGAGCAGTACTTC. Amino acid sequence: CASSPYSSYEQYF.

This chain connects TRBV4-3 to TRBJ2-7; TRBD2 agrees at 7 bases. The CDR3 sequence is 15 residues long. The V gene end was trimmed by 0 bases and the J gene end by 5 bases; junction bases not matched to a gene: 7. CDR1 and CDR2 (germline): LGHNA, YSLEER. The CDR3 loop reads CASSQDLGAGDEQYF. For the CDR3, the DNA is TGCGCCAGCAGCCAAGATCTAGGGGCGGGGGACGAGCAGTACTTC.

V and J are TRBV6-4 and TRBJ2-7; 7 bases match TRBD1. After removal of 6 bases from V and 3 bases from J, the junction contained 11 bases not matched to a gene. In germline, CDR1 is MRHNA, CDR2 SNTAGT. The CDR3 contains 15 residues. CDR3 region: CASSLPGGPVYEQYF. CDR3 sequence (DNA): TGTGCCAGCAGCCTCCCAGGGGGACCCGTCTACGAGCAGTACTTC.

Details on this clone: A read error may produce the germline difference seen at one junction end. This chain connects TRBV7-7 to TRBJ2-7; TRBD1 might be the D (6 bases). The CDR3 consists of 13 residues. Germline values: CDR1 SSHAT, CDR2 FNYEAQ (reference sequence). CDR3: CASSPGHATEQYF. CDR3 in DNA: TGTGCTAGCAGCCCGGGACACGCTACGGAGCAGTACTTC.

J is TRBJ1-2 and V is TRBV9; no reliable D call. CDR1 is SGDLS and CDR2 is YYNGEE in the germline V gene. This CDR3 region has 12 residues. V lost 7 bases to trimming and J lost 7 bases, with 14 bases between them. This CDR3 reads CASGLTLGGYTF. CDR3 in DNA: TGTGCCAGCGGCTTAACCCTGGGTGGCTACACCTTC.

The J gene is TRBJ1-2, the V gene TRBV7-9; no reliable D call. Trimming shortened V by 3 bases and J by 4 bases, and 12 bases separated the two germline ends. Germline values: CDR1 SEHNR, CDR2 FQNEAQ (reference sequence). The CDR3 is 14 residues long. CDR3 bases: TGTGCCAGCAGCTTGGGGAGAATCCCCTATGGCTACACCTTC. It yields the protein CASSLGRIPYGYTF.

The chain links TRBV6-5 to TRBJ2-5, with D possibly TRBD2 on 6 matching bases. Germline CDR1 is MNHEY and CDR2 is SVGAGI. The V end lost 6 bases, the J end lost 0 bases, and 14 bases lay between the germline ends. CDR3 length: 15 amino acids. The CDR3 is CASSRGTPYQETQYF. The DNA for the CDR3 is TGTGCCAGCAGCCGAGGGACTCCGTACCAAGAGACCCAGTACTTC.